This T cell receptor (beta chain) was sequenced in a study of cytotoxic CD8 clonotypes in ibrutinib-treated CLL (dated by TCRdb to the early 2020s). In terms of the full investigation: In this cohort, more than 14 patients were treatment-naive and about a dozen were relapsed/refractory, while roughly 18 had unmutated IGHV. Responses were partial in 24 patients and complete in 2; after median around 68 months follow-up, about 14 stayed in remission and 12 progressed. Response samples were taken after a median of roughly eleven months on treatment, ranging from roughly 6 to 36 months. An average of around 250,000 productive templates and approximately 90,000 productive rearrangements was obtained per sample. Of the roughly 86 participants in the trial, roughly 26 had longitudinal samples available. Cryopreserved peripheral blood mononuclear cells were collected at three points: before therapy, at response, and at either sustained remission or disease progression. Patients were still on ibrutinib when every remission and progressive disease sample was collected.

The study at large found these results: At baseline, clonality was higher than in age-matched healthy donors and showed a strong correlation with circulating CD8+ T-cell counts. Public clonotypes were rare and either shrank or stayed stable during treatment, and the rise in clonality at ibrutinib response reflected expansion of private clonotypes. Clonality increased at ibrutinib response, stayed stable in sustained remission, and fell back toward baseline at progression. Sustained-remission and progressing patients did not have matched sampling times, and lymph node repertoires were not examined.

Regarding this clone: Its antigen is unknown. The junction differs from germline at one of its ends, possibly a read error.

The CDR1 and CDR2 encoded by the germline V gene are MNHNS and SASEGT. Inclusive of the bounding cysteine and phenylalanine, the CDR3 is 15 residues long. Only the CDR3 part of the read is kept: 45 bases, read in frame from the first base. Each clonotype received, on average, around 10x coverage in deep resolution sequencing performed on a MiSeq, where the target depth lay between 1 in 1 million and 1 in 200,000 T cells. The immunoSEQ hsTCRB Kit was used to generate TCR beta libraries. In the original analysis: The data were analyzed with ImmunoSEQ Analyzer and ImmunoSEQ Data Assistant, and V, D and J gene assignments followed IMGT definitions. Clonality, which ranges from 0 to 1, was calculated as one minus the normalized Shannon entropy of productive rearrangement frequencies. Only overrepresented clonotypes making up at least 0.05% of each patient's repertoire were included in the public clonotype analysis. Approximately 13 age-matched healthy donor repertoires from immuneACCESS served as clonality controls. What TCRdb holds here is the immuneACCESS table cut down to in-frame rearrangements. Part of the clones is not present; checked against another copy, under half of the missing clones reflect an unresolved V gene, and the others are unexplained. That table supplies the V and J calls and clone size; D and trimming were determined from the DNA. The table for this sample lists approximately 120,000 clones; 50% to 65% of them were counted only once. The biggest ten clones account for 37% of the sample.

The time point label for this specimen denotes: 20 to 25 months on ibrutinib. For TCR beta library preparation, roughly 2.1 micrograms of genomic DNA were isolated from cryopreserved PBMCs. Longitudinal blood samples from CLL patients on ibrutinib monotherapy underwent high-throughput TCR beta sequencing. Patients were enrolled in a phase 2 open-label single-center ibrutinib monotherapy trial. This receptor chain uses TRBV6-1 and TRBJ1-4, with 7 bases in between that match TRBD1. The receptor was derived from a human donor with chronic lymphocytic leukemia. Sequenced material: PBMCs, taken after 24 months of ibrutinib treatment. The sequenced DNA is TGTGCCAGCAGGGAAGGGGGCTTGGCTAATGAAAAACTGTTTTTT. This sequence encodes CASREGGLANEKLFF.